This is a list of T cell receptor beta chains from one sample in a study of blood T cells in healthy people across ages. In TCRdb, the 5' RACE reads were re-called with MiXCR into one record per CDR3 protein. The sample consists of about 1 million distinct CDR3 sequences, 35% to 50% of them appearing once. The sequenced material came from blood. Receptor source: a woman in her fifties or sixties in good health. The conserved cysteine and the conserved F or W are not part of the CDR3 here. The order of the fields is V gene, J gene, clone size, CDR3 protein. For some rows the clone size is stated as once, few or many, or as a class when expanded; others skip it.

V: TRBV20-1; J: TRBJ2-7; size: -; CDR3: STSRLAGSEQY
V: TRBV4-1; J: TRBJ2-7; size: few; CDR3: ASSQGTGGSYEQY
V: TRBV29-1; J: TRBJ2-1; size: few; CDR3: SVEDSRTSGEQF
V: TRBV13; J: TRBJ1-5; size: -; CDR3: ASSRYGGQPQH
V: TRBV27; J: TRBJ2-2; size: once; CDR3: ASSLVAGGQNTGELF
V: TRBV12-3/TRBV12-4; J: TRBJ2-3; size: -; CDR3: ASSLSGSGDTQY
V: TRBV7-9; J: TRBJ2-3; size: few; CDR3: ASSSTSGITDTQY
V: TRBV5-1; J: -; size: -; CDR3: ASSSGTGGFGETQY
V: TRBV12-3/TRBV12-4; J: TRBJ2-1; size: once; CDR3: ASSQALAGGHNEQF
V: TRBV18; J: TRBJ1-2; size: -; CDR3: ASSPLPGQGEYGYT
V: TRBV6-5; J: TRBJ2-1; size: few; CDR3: ASRLGTNEQF
V: TRBV7-6; J: -; size: -; CDR3: ASSSRGTSGSYEQY
V: TRBV12-3/TRBV12-4; J: TRBJ1-1; size: -; CDR3: ASSLRGDNTEAF
V: TRBV5-1; J: TRBJ2-3; size: -; CDR3: ASSPGLAAEWRRDTQY
V: TRBV6-2/TRBV6-3; J: TRBJ1-4; size: -; CDR3: ASSTGRQGFNEKLF
V: TRBV9; J: TRBJ1-2; size: few; CDR3: ASSDGITPDSEGYGYT
V: TRBV20-1; J: TRBJ2-7; size: -; CDR3: SAHSGRAYEQY
V: TRBV6-1; J: -; size: -; CDR3: ASSDSGQNYYNEQY
V: TRBV15; J: TRBJ2-5; size: few; CDR3: ATSSRQGVQETQY
V: TRBV20-1; J: TRBJ2-7; size: -; CDR3: SATSTSGSPGEQY
V: TRBV20-1; J: TRBJ2-5; size: few; CDR3: SARPRQAGWETQY
V: TRBV28; J: TRBJ2-4; size: -; CDR3: ASSAPATGQY
V: TRBV2; J: TRBJ2-7; size: once; CDR3: ASSARSPYEQY
V: TRBV10-3; J: TRBJ2-7; size: -; CDR3: AISEEGRGGRVPYEQY
V: TRBV7-9; J: TRBJ2-4; size: -; CDR3: ASSSGLGAKDIQY
V: TRBV5-1; J: TRBJ2-7; size: many; CDR3: ASSLSAATSYEQY
V: TRBV7-3; J: TRBJ2-1; size: few; CDR3: ASSLTGLASNEQF
V: TRBV4-1; J: TRBJ2-7; size: few; CDR3: ASSQVASASYEQY
V: TRBV7-2; J: TRBJ1-4; size: -; CDR3: ASSLASAVATNEKLF
V: TRBV28; J: TRBJ2-6; size: -; CDR3: ASSLSPIRRTSGANVLT
V: TRBV2; J: -; size: once; CDR3: ASSERGQTYNEQY
V: TRBV6-1; J: TRBJ2-3; size: -; CDR3: ASKSGSPTVRTDTQY
V: TRBV12-3/TRBV12-4; J: TRBJ1-2; size: many; CDR3: ASSLGGGYT
V: TRBV3-1; J: TRBJ1-2; size: -; CDR3: ASSRDVYGYT